This TCR beta chain was found in a study of lymphopenia after photon versus proton radiotherapy. General study points: Under photons, naive T cells and diversity fell while effector/memory populations rose. Larger post-nadir TCR diversity loss correlated inversely with survival in deceased patients. Better survival with proton therapy was suggested as possible, not demonstrated.

Some clones are missing from TCRdb's copy, which holds only in-frame ones; the method was immunoSEQ multiplex PCR. The sample shows some 40,000 clones, around 84% of them seen only once. Concerning this clone itself: Its specificity is not known.

Per germline, CDR1 MNHNY and CDR2 SVGAGI (reference sequence). This CDR3 has 14 residues. Trimming cost V 5 bases and J 7 bases; bases outside gene matches: 8. V gene TRBV6-6 combines with J gene TRBJ1-5, with 7 bases matching TRBD1. The material was peripheral blood, obtained from a patient treated with proton-based radiotherapy. The sequence was obtained from an older woman with pancreatic cancer. Some clones in this sample may be carry-over from other donors' samples. CDR3 nucleotide sequence: TGTGCCAGCAGTGGCCAACAGGGGAAACAGCCCCAGCATTTT. This encodes CASSGQQGKQPQHF.